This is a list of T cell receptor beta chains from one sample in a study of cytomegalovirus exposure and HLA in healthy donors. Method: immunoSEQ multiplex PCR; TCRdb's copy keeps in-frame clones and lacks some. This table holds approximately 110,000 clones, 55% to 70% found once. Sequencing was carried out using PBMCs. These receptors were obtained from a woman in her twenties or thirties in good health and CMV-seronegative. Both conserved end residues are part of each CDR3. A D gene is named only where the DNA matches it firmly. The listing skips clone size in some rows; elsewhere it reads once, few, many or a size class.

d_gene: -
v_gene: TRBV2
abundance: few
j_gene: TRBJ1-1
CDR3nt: TGTGCCAGCAGTGACCCAGACTTAGGTGGGACTGAAGCTTTCTTT
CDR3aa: CASSDPDLGGTEAFF

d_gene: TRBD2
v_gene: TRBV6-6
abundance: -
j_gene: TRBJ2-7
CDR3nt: TGTGCCAGCAGTTACTCCACTAGCGGGACTTCCTACGAGCAGTACTTC
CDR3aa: CASSYSTSGTSYEQYF

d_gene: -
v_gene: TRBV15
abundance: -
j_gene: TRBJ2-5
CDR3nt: TGTGCCACCAGCCCCCCCCGTAGCGCCGGGTGGGAGACCCAGTACTTC
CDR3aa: CATSPPRSAGWETQYF

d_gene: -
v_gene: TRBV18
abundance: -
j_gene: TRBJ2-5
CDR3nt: TGTGCCAGCTCACCAACAGAAGAGACCCAGTACTTC
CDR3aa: CASSPTEETQYF

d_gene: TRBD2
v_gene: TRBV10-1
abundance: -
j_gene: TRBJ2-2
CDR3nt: TGCGCCAGCAGTGAGTCGAGAATAGCGGGGAACACCGGGGAGCTGTTTTTT
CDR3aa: CASSESRIAGNTGELFF

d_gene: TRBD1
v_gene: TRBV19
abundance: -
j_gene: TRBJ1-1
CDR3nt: TGTGCCAGTAGTATTACCACTGGACAGGAGGAAGCTTTCTTT
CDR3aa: CASSITTGQEEAFF

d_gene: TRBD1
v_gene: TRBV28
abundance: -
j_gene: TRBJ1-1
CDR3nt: TGTGCCAGCAGTCTATGGGCCGGGACAGGGAACACTGAAGCTTTCTTT
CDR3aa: CASSLWAGTGNTEAFF

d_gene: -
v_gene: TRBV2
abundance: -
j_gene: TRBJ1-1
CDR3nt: TGTGCCAGCAGTGTCCCGAGTGGACAGTTTAACACTGAAGCTTTCTTT
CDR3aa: CASSVPSGQFNTEAFF

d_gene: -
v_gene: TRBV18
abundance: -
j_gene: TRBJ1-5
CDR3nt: TGTGCCAGCTCGCGCGGGGATATTAGCAATCAGCCCCAGCATTTT
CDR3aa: CASSRGDISNQPQHF

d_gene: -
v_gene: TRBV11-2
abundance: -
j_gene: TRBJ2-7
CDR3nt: TGTGCCAGCTCCGGGACAACCTACGAGCAGTACTTC
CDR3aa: CASSGTTYEQYF

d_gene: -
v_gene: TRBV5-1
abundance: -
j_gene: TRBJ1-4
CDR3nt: TGCGCCAGCAGCTTAGAGACAGCAACTAATGAAAAACTGTTTTTT
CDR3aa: CASSLETATNEKLFF

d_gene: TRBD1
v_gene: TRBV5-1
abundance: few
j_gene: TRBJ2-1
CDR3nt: TGCGCCAGCACCCTCTCGGGGACAGGAATGAACAATGAGCAGTTCTTC
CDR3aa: CASTLSGTGMNNEQFF

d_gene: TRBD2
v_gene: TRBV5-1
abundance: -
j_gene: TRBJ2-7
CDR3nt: TGCGCCAGCAGCTTGGTTGCGGGGGGATTAACCTACGAGCAGTACTTC
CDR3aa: CASSLVAGGLTYEQYF

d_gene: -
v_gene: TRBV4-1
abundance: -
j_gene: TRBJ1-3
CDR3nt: TGCGCCAGCAGCCAAGCTCCGACAGTTTTCTCTGGAAACACCATATATTTT
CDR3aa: CASSQAPTVFSGNTIYF

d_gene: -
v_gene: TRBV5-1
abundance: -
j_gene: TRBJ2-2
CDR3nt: TGCGCCAGTACGACTTTCGGGGAGTCGGCCGGGGAGCTGTTTTTT
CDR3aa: CASTTFGESAGELFF

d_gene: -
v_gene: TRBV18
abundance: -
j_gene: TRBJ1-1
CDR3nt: TGTGCCAGCTCACCACGAACAGTTTTGGCAAACACTGAAGCTTTCTTT
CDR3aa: CASSPRTVLANTEAFF

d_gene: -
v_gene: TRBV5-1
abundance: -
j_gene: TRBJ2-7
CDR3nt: TGCGCCAGCAGCTTGGGAGGGGGTGAGCAGTACTTC
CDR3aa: CASSLGGGEQYF

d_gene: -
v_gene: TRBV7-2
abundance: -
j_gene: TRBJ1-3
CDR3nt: TGTGCCAGCAGCCGCAGGGCCCAGAGCTCTGGAAACACCATATATTTT
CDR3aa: CASSRRAQSSGNTIYF

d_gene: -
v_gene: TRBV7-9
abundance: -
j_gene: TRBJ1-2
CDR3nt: TGTGCCAGCAGCTTAAATCCTATTACCGGTGGCTACACCTTC
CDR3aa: CASSLNPITGGYTF

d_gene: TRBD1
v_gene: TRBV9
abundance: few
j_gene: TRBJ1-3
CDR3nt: TGTGCCAGCAGCGAGGGACAGCGGGGAAACACCATATATTTT
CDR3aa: CASSEGQRGNTIYF